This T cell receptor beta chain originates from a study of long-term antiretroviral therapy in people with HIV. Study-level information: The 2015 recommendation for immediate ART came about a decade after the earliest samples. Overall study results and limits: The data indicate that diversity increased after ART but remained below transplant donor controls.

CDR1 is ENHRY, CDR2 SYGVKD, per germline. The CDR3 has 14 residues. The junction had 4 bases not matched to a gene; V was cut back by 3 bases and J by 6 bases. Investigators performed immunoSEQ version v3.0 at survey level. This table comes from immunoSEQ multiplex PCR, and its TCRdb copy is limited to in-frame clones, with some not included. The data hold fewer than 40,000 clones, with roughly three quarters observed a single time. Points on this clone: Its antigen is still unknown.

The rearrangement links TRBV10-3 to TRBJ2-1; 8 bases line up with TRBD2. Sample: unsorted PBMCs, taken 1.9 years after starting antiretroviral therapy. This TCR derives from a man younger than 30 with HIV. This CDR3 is CAISDSRGGNEQFF. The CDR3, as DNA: TGTGCCATCAGTGATTCTCGGGGGGGCAATGAGCAGTTCTTC.